These 9 T cell receptor beta chains originate from one sample sequenced in a study of CD8 T cells in ankylosing spondylitis. For these TCRs, the target antigens are not known. TCRdb called the 5' RACE reads again in MiXCR, with one record for every CDR3 protein. This sample carries a few hundred thousand distinct CDR3 sequences, approximately 20% of them seen once, and the ten largest clones take roughly a sixth. Study observations and caveats: Characteristic, it appeared, of ankylosing spondylitis blood was a TCR beta motif of seven or eight highly homologous variants.

Sequences were obtained from blood, either unsorted or a sorted T cell fraction (not recorded which). The receptors come from a male donor with ankylosing spondylitis.

This clonotype was counted between two and nine times. The rearrangement uses TRBV20-1 and TRBJ2-3, with D maybe TRBD2 (5 bases). This CDR3 region has 14 residues. Trimming took off 3 bases at V and 1 base at J, with 11 bases between the two ends. Germline values: CDR1 DFQATT, CDR2 SNEGSKA (reference sequence). CDR3 sequence reads: CSASILVGTDTQYF. CDR3 DNA sequence: TGCAGTGCTAGTATACTAGTCGGCACAGATACGCAGTATTTT.

This CDR3 is CASSLETASGRRVWRTDTQYF. CDR3 bases: TGTGCCAGCAGTTTAGAGACAGCTAGCGGGAGACGAGTTTGGCGCACAGATACGCAGTATTTT. The chain carries TRBV12-3 or TRBV12-4 and TRBJ2-3, with 10 bases aligning to TRBD2. V shed 1 base and J 1 base; nucleotides not matched to a gene: 17. The CDR3 extends over 21 amino acids.

This clonotype was found once. The J gene is TRBJ1-2, the V gene TRBV12-3 or TRBV12-4; D might be TRBD1 (5 bases). The CDR3 is made up of 13 amino acids. V lost 6 bases and J 6 bases, leaving 14 bases between the germline ends. The CDR3 here is CASSVGAHNGYTF. The CDR3 coding sequence is TGTGCCAGCAGCGTAGGGGCCCATAATGGCTACACCTTC.

In its sample, this clonotype was seen many times. The V call is TRBV29-1, the J call TRBJ2-2; 11 bases fit TRBD2. Unmatched junction bases numbered 3, after V lost 6 bases and J lost 3 bases. Looked up from germline, CDR1 is SQVTM and CDR2 is ANQGSEA. This CDR3 contains 14 residues. DNA of the CDR3: TGCAGCGTGCGGGGACTAGCGGACACCGGGGAGCTGTTTTTT. This sequence encodes CSVRGLADTGELFF.

CDR3 sequence (DNA): TGCGCCAGCAGCTTGGCGCTAGCGGGAGTAATCAATGAGCAGTTCTTC. Translating it yields CASSLALAGVINEQFF. The rearrangement links TRBV5-1 to TRBJ2-1; TRBD2 matches 10 bases. V lost 0 bases and J lost 6; bases outside the gene matches: 6. Germline V lookup: CDR1 SGHRS, CDR2 YFSETQ. The CDR3 runs to 16 residues.

The chain is built from TRBV9 and TRBJ2-2; D possibly corresponds to TRBD1 (6 bases). There are 15 residues in the CDR3. CDR1 SGDLS and CDR2 YYNGEE come from the germline V gene. V shed 3 bases and J shed 6 bases, with 15 bases lying between them. The CDR3 nucleotides read TGTGCCAGCAGCGCGCTCCGGGACACCCCCGGGGAGCTGTTTTTT. Its translation is CASSALRDTPGELFF.

The V gene is TRBV18, the J gene TRBJ2-3; 16 bases align to TRBD2. The junction had 4 bases not matched to a gene; V was cut back by 3 bases and J by 1 base. Germline CDR1 is KGHSH and CDR2 is LQKENI. The CDR3 consists of 18 residues. The CDR3 spells CASSPGLAGGPGTDTQYF. The CDR3 region has the DNA TGTGCCAGCTCACCGGGACTAGCGGGAGGGCCTGGCACAGATACGCAGTATTTT.

This chain uses TRBV4-1 with TRBJ1-5, with a weak D call TRBD1 (5 bases). CDR1 and CDR2 (germline): MGHRA, YSYEKL. Trimming left V 1 base short and J 2 bases short, with 15 bases between. CDR3 size: 17 residues. CDR3 sequence (DNA): TGCGCCAGCAGCCAAGCTGAGCGGGGCATTGGCAATCAGCCCCAGCATTTT. Protein product: CASSQAERGIGNQPQHF.

This clonotype occurred a few times. V is TRBV4-3 and J is TRBJ2-5; the match to TRBD2 covers 7 bases. CDR3 length: 15 residues. V trimming: 0 bases; J trimming: 3 bases; junction bases outside the gene matches: 4. Germline CDR1 and CDR2: LGHNA and YSLEER. CDR3 sequence (DNA): TGCGCCAGCAGCCAAGATTGGGGAGGGAAAGAGACCCAGTACTTC. Translation gives CASSQDWGGKETQYF.